This T cell receptor beta chain was sequenced in a study of OX40 agonist ivuxolimab in advanced cancers. As for the study more broadly: Ivuxolimab was a fully human IgG2 agonistic monoclonal antibody targeting the costimulatory receptor OX40 (CD134). Three dose-escalation patients achieved partial responses, one with hepatocellular carcinoma and two with cutaneous melanoma. Of the roughly 54 dose-escalation patients, hepatocellular carcinoma was present in about 19, melanoma in some 15, renal cell carcinoma in 9 and head and neck cancer in 9. The paper covers the monotherapy dose-escalation part of the phase I ivuxolimab trial, which included N ≈ 57 patients. In the dose-escalation cohort, 82.7% of patients were male, and the mean age was approximately 60 years, with a range of about 20 to 79. Peripheral TCRbeta sequencing was intended to test whether TCR sequence diversity was altered and clonal T-cell expansion was caused by ivuxolimab. Patients were allowed to have had prior anti-PD-1, anti-PD-L1 or anti-CTLA-4 therapy, and 40% to 45% of the dose-escalation patients had previously received checkpoint inhibitors. Intravenous ivuxolimab was administered to patients every 2 weeks at six dose levels: 0.01, 0.1, 0.3, 1.5, 3 and 10 mg/kg.

According to the germline V gene (reference sequence), CDR1 reads MNHEY and CDR2 reads SMNVEV. Spanning cysteine to phenylalanine, the CDR3 consists of 17 amino acids. The retained sequence is limited to the CDR3, 51 bases, with the frame set at the first base. V lost 2 bases and J lost 4 bases, and the count of bases not matched to a germline gene is 11. The trial excluded patients who had a history of autoimmune disease or were on systemic immunosuppression. In every dose cohort, peripheral blood was drawn for TCR sequencing at baseline, cycle 4 day 1, and cycle 7 day 1. The samples were drawn from a first-in-human, open-label, multicenter phase I dose-escalation trial of ivuxolimab. Adults with locally advanced or metastatic head and neck squamous cell, hepatocellular, melanoma or renal cell carcinoma were enrolled in the trial. Before TCR sequencing, CD4+ T cells and CD8+ T cells were sorted from peripheral blood as separate populations.

Genomic DNA was extracted from sorted cells for sequencing of the TCRbeta CDR3 region. The immunoSEQ Assay was used to sequence the TCRbeta CDR3 regions. Not all clones reach the TCRdb copy of this immuneACCESS table, which keeps in-frame sequences only. Checked studies attribute under half of the gap to unresolved V genes and leave the rest unexplained. The sample yields tens of thousands of clones; roughly 80% were counted once. Approximately 20% of the sample lies in the top ten. Notes on this clone: No antigen is known for it. The input lacks base qualities; no much larger clone sits a single base away.

Overall study outcomes, separate from this receptor: The antigen specificity of the peripheral T cells that underwent clonal expansion was not determined. Low levels of normalized T-cell clonal expansion were also seen in some patients who did not respond. At doses of 0.1 to 3.0 mg/kg, clonal expansion of both CD4+ and CD8+ T cells in blood was seen between baseline and week 6. After ivuxolimab, more expanded clones were found on average in CD8+ T cells than in CD4+ T cells. In partial responders in the 0.1-3.0 mg/kg groups, normalized peripheral clonal expansion was found to be among the lowest, especially among CD8+ T cells.

The sample in question was CD4+ or CD8+ T cells sorted from blood, obtained in a trial of the OX40 agonist ivuxolimab. The chain was built from TRBV27 and TRBJ2-1; 7 bases in between match TRBD2. This sequence was found in an adult with an advanced solid tumor such as melanoma, head and neck, liver or kidney cancer. The CDR3: CASSLGREFLGYNEQFF. The DNA sequence is TGTGCCAGCAGTTTAGGGCGGGAGTTCTTAGGGTACAATGAGCAGTTCTTC.